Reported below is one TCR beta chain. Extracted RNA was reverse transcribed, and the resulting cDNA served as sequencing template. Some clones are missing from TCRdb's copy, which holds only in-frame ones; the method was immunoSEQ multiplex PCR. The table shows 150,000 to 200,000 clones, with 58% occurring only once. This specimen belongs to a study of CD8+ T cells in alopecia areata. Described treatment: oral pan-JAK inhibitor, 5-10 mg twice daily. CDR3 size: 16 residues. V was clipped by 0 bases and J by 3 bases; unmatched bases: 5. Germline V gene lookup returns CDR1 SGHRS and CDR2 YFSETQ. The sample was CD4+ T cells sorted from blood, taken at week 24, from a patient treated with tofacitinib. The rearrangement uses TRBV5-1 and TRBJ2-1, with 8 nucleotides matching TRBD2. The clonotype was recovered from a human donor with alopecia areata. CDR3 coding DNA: TGCGCCAGCAGCTTGGGAGCTAGCGGGCTCTACAATGAGCAGTTCTTC. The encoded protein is CASSLGASGLYNEQFF.